Presented here are 8 T cell receptor beta chains from one specimen sequenced in a study of radiotherapy plus CTLA-4 blockade in lung cancer. The repertoire was sequenced with immunoSEQ multiplex PCR; TCRdb's copy has only in-frame clones and lacks some. Of approximately 65,000 clones listed, approximately 80% are singletons. Source: peripheral blood, taken from a patient treated with radiotherapy plus ipilimumab. These receptors all stem from a human donor with non-small cell lung cancer who had a complete response to radiotherapy plus ipilimumab.

The rearrangement links TRBV6-5 to TRBJ1-6, with 11 positions matching TRBD1. This CDR3 is 15 amino acids long. Germline V gene data show CDR1 as MNHEY and CDR2 as SVGAGI. V was pared by 5 bases and J by 6 bases, with 3 bases of the junction left unmatched. CDR3 in DNA: TGTGCCAGCAGTCGGGACAGGGGGAGTAATTCACCCCTCCACTTT. It specifies CASSRDRGSNSPLHF.

Concerning this clone itself: The sample carries other DNA sequences with the same CDR3. The V and J genes are TRBV6-5 and TRBJ1-3, with 7 nucleotides matching TRBD1. The CDR3 spans 15 residues. The junction had 1 base not matched to a gene; V was cut back by 2 bases and J by 0 bases. The germline V gene has CDR1 MNHEY and CDR2 SVGAGI. The CDR3 DNA is TGTGCCAGCAGTTACGGACAGGACTCTGGAAACACCATATATTTT. Its translation is CASSYGQDSGNTIYF.

The chain carries TRBV10-2 and TRBJ2-1; 13 positions match TRBD2. V lost 7 bases and J lost 7; bases outside the gene matches: 19. This CDR3 region has 19 residues. Germline-derived CDR1 and CDR2 are WSHSY and SAAADI. The CDR3 is CASTVLAGGPYDWGNEQFF. The CDR3 DNA reads TGCGCCAGCACAGTACTAGCGGGAGGGCCCTATGATTGGGGGAATGAGCAGTTCTTC.

The rearrangement links TRBV9 to TRBJ2-1, with 9 positions matching TRBD2. The germline gives CDR1 SGDLS, CDR2 YYNGEE. The CDR3 length is 15 residues. V shed 0 bases, J shed 7 bases, and the junction held 5 bases outside the gene matches. The CDR3 protein is CASSVARGGPNEQFF. The DNA for the CDR3 is TGTGCCAGCAGCGTAGCGCGGGGGGGACCGAATGAGCAGTTCTTC.

V gene TRBV7-9 combines with J gene TRBJ2-1; 10 bases fit TRBD1. After removal of 6 bases from V and 5 bases from J, the junction contained 7 bases not matched to a gene. Germline V gives CDR1 SEHNR, CDR2 FQNEAQ (reference sequence). CDR3 size: 15 residues. The DNA for the CDR3 is TGTGCCAGCAGACCGACAGGGGGCGCAAACAATGAGCAGTTCTTC. Translation: CASRPTGGANNEQFF.

This chain connects TRBV7-9 to TRBJ2-1, with TRBD2 identical over 9 bases. V shed 1 base, J shed 6 bases, and the junction held 4 bases outside the gene matches. Germline V gene lookup returns CDR1 SEHNR and CDR2 FQNEAQ (reference sequence). This CDR3 has 15 amino acids. The CDR3, as DNA: TGTGCCAGCAGCTTAGGCGGGAGGGTAGGCAATGAGCAGTTCTTC. This translates into CASSLGGRVGNEQFF.

This chain connects TRBV10-3 to TRBJ2-7; D ambiguous. CDR1 is ENHRY, CDR2 SYGVKD, per germline. With 8 bases removed from V and 0 bases from J, the gap between germline ends came to 11 bases. This CDR3 is built from 13 residues. CDR3: CAIRATLSYEQYV. The CDR3 coding sequence is TGTGCCATCCGGGCCACCCTCTCCTACGAGCAGTACGTC.

This chain joins TRBV5-5 and TRBJ1-1; the D gene is possibly TRBD1 (5 bases). V dropped 3 bases and J dropped 4 bases, with 13 bases sitting between them. CDR1 and CDR2 (germline): SGHKS, YYEKEE (reference sequence). This CDR3 comprises 14 residues. CDR3 in DNA: TGTGCCAGCAGCTCGACCCGGGGGGGCACTGAAGCTTTCTTT. This sequence encodes CASSSTRGGTEAFF.